The entry below describes one TCR beta chain. Generated by immunoSEQ multiplex PCR, the TCRdb table keeps only in-frame clones and is missing some. The sample yields 200,000 to 300,000 clones, around 89% seen once. The CDR3 sequence is 13 residues long. Germline V lookup: CDR1 LNHNV, CDR2 YYDKDF (reference sequence). The ends lost 5 bases at V and 4 bases at J; junction bases unmatched: 4. The sample comes from a study of blood T cell repertoires in COVID-19. The specimen sequenced was PBMCs or T cells enriched from blood (not recorded which). This chain joins TRBV15 and TRBJ2-5; 7 bases are a match to TRBD2. The sequence was collected from a man aged 40-49 years who had recovered from COVID-19. The CDR3 DNA follows: TGTGCCACCAGCCCCCGGACTAGAGAGACCCAGTACTTC. Encoded protein: CATSPRTRETQYF.